This is a list of T cell receptor beta chains from one sample in a study of control samples from healthy donors and cancer patients. TCRdb's table, derived via immunoSEQ multiplex PCR, lists solely in-frame clones and lacks some. The repertoire has under 85,000 clones, 65% to 90% of them found once; the top ten carry roughly 11%. The source material was PBMCs. The source is a man in his 60s with head and neck cancer. The conserved cysteine and the conserved F or W are not part of the CDR3 here.

>TRBJ1-3|TRBV14
ASSQKEAAIGNTIY
>TRBJ2-7|TRBV7-9
ASSLGGGSSYEQY
>TRBJ1-4|TRBV30
AWSVGTYEKLF
>TRBJ2-1|TRBV7-8
ASSWQAQDEQF
>TRBJ1-2|TRBV2
ASSEMRPSGYT
>TRBJ1-2|TRBV9
ASSKDTGTGFSGYGYT
>TRBJ1-1|TRBV28
ASSPPGKNTEAF
>TRBJ2-7|TRBV5-6
ASSLGGGEQY
>TRBJ1-1|TRBV28
ASSSVNTEAF
>TRBJ2-3|TRBV6-5
ASSSTGQGGTDTQY
>TRBJ2-7|TRBV28
ASSLWGGNLYEQY
>TRBJ2-5|TRBV14
ASSVRWETQY
>TRBJ1-6|TRBV6-1
ASSDRQTTGRDSPLH
>TRBJ1-5|TRBV27
ASSASPGWAGVRWPQH
>TRBJ2-3|TRBV5-8
ASSPEFTDTQY
>TRBJ2-1|TRBV6-5
ASSDIARREQF
>TRBJ2-3|TRBV5-4
ASSHGGGLAGDTQY